These 26 T cell receptor beta chains originate from one sample sequenced in a study of a mutant IDH1 vaccine in newly diagnosed glioma. No antigens are known for them. Indicated time point: week 35, safety follow-up. All doses held 300 ug of mutant IDH1 20-mer peptide, with topical imiquimod. The data were produced by immunoSEQ multiplex PCR, yet TCRdb's version contains in-frame clones alone and is incomplete. The data hold 45,000 or so clones, with around 81% observed a single time. Sequenced material: PBMCs, taken from a glioma patient whose treatment included an IDH1 peptide vaccine. These receptor sequences come from a woman aged 40 to 55 with glioma. Some clones in this sample may be carry-over from other donors' samples.

This chain joins TRBV9 and TRBJ2-2; perhaps TRBD1 as D (6 bases). Germline CDR1 SGDLS, CDR2 YYNGEE. This CDR3 contains 14 residues. V gave up 3 bases and J gave up 1 base, with 7 bases separating them. CDR3 amino acids: CASSAQGNTGELFF. Written as DNA, the CDR3 is TGTGCCAGCAGCGCACAGGGGAACACCGGGGAGCTGTTTTTT.

This clone has just a few counts. The chain combines TRBV12-5 with TRBJ1-5, with D hard to call. CDR3 length: 18 residues. Trimming stripped 5 bases from V and 4 bases from J, with 24 bases between. Germline V gives CDR1 LGHNT, CDR2 FRNRAP. The CDR3, as DNA: TGTGCTAGTGGTCGTGGTCAGCCCACTCGGAGGATAAATCAGCCCCAGCATTTT. Its protein product is CASGRGQPTRRINQPQHF. The variable domain in full, completed from reference TRBV12-5 and TRBJ1-5, reads DARVTQTPRHKVTEMGQEVTMRCQPILGHNTVFWYRQTMMQGLELLAYFRNRAPLDDSGMPKDRFSAEMPDATLATLKIQPSEPRDSAVYFCASGRGQPTRRINQPQHFGDGTRLSIL.

The chain combines TRBV7-2 with TRBJ2-7; 9 nucleotides align to TRBD1. CDR1 SGHTA and CDR2 FQGNSA come from the germline V gene. The length of the CDR3 is 14 residues. Losses at the gene ends were 4 bases for V and 4 bases for J; bases not matched to a gene: 5. Here the CDR3 reads CASSYRDREYEQYF. The CDR3 nucleotides read TGTGCCAGCAGCTACCGGGACAGGGAGTACGAGCAGTACTTC.

This chain uses TRBV5-4 with TRBJ2-1; no reliable D call. The CDR3 is 13 residues long. From germline, CDR1 is SGHNT and CDR2 YYREEE (reference sequence). The V end was cut by 4 bases, the J end by 4 bases, with 9 bases between. CDR3 nucleotide sequence: TGTGCCAGCAGCCATACCCGGTACAATGAGCAGTTCTTC. Translating gives CASSHTRYNEQFF.

The chain carries TRBV18 and TRBJ2-2; TRBD2 matches at 8 bases. The V segment lost 3 bases and the J segment 5 bases; nucleotides outside the gene matches: 11. The CDR3 is made up of 17 amino acids. The germline CDR1 and CDR2 sequences are KGHSH and LQKENI. CDR3 nucleotides: TGTGCCAGCTCACCGTACCACAGCGGGAGAGGAACCGGGGAGCTGTTTTTT. Translated: CASSPYHSGRGTGELFF. The full variable domain, in which reference TRBV18 and TRBJ2-2 provide the parts outside the CDR3, is NAGVMQNPRHLVRRRGQEARLRCSPMKGHSHVYWYRQLPEEGLKFMVYLQKENIIDESGMPKERFSAEFPKEGPSILRIQQVVRGDSAAYFCASSPYHSGRGTGELFFGEGSRLTVL.

The chain carries TRBV11-2 and TRBJ2-1; D is perhaps TRBD1 (5 bases). Germline V CDR1 and CDR2: SGHAT, FQNNGV. The CDR3 runs to 15 residues. The ends were cut back, 1 base at V and 5 bases at J, with 12 bases in the middle. The CDR3 nucleotides read TGTGCCAGCAGCTTAGCATCCAGGGCCCACAATGAGCAGTTCTTC. Translation: CASSLASRAHNEQFF.

This clone was detected only a few times. The chain recombines TRBV28 with TRBJ1-1; D is uncertain. The V and J ends lost 3 bases and 2 bases respectively, with 10 bases between them. The CDR3 has 14 residues. The germline CDR1 and CDR2 sequences are MDHEN and SYDVKM. CDR3 amino acids: CASSFQTDNTEAFF. DNA of the CDR3: TGTGCCAGCAGTTTTCAAACGGATAACACTGAAGCTTTCTTT.

The genes are TRBV10-3 and TRBJ2-2; D is undetermined. The germline V and J ends were trimmed by 10 bases and 1 base, with 7 bases remaining between them. This CDR3 spans 12 amino acids. Germline lookup yields CDR1 ENHRY and CDR2 SYGVKD. CDR3 nucleotides: TGTGCCAGCTCGGAGAACACCGGGGAGCTGTTTTTT. It codes for CASSENTGELFF.

This rearrangement joins TRBV7-9 to TRBJ2-1; 7 bases match TRBD2. Germline-derived CDR1 and CDR2 are SEHNR and FQNEAQ (reference sequence). CDR3 size: 17 residues. With V trimmed by 5 bases and J by 3 bases, 13 bases remained unmatched. DNA of the CDR3: TGTGCCAGCAGCACCCCCCCGGTGGCTAGCGGCTACAATGAGCAGTTCTTC. Protein: CASSTPPVASGYNEQFF.

This clone occurred a few times. The chain carries TRBV14 and TRBJ2-3; 11 nucleotides line up with TRBD2. CDR1 and CDR2 (germline): SGHDN, FVKESK. The CDR3 length is 17 residues. The ends lost 0 bases at V and 2 bases at J; junction bases unmatched: 4. The CDR3 sequence is CASSQEQGLAVTDTQYF. The CDR3 nucleotides are TGTGCCAGCAGCCAAGAGCAGGGACTAGCGGTCACAGATACGCAGTATTTT.

This chain links TRBV11-2 with TRBJ2-7; weak D call: TRBD1 (6 bases). This CDR3 comprises 12 residues. Germline values: CDR1 SGHAT, CDR2 FQNNGV. Deletions cut 1 base from V and 6 bases from J, with 7 bases between. This CDR3 is CASSLGGGEQYF. In DNA form, the CDR3 reads TGTGCCAGCAGCTTAGGAGGGGGCGAGCAGTACTTC.

V is TRBV29-1 and J is TRBJ2-7; 10 nucleotides match TRBD2. This CDR3 spans 13 amino acids. Germline values: CDR1 SQVTM, CDR2 ANQGSEA. Trimming cost V 6 bases and J 3 bases; bases outside gene matches: 5. The CDR3 coding sequence is TGCAGCGTGCTAGCGGGAGACGGCTACGAGCAGTACTTC. Protein product: CSVLAGDGYEQYF.

The chain couples TRBV9 to TRBJ1-2, with D maybe TRBD1 (5 bases). Germline V gene data show CDR1 as SGDLS and CDR2 as YYNGEE. The CDR3 length is 13 residues. Trimming took 4 bases from V and 2 from J, leaving 9 bases between them. The CDR3 here is CASSPRGNYGYTF. In DNA form, the CDR3 reads TGTGCCAGCAGCCCCCGGGGGAACTATGGCTACACCTTC.

CDR3 DNA sequence: TGTGCCAGCAGCCCGACTGGAGTTTACGAAGAGCAGTACTTC. Its protein product is CASSPTGVYEEQYF. The chain uses TRBV5-4 and TRBJ2-7; no definite D call. CDR1 is SGHNT and CDR2 is YYREEE in the germline V gene (reference sequence). CDR3 length: 14 residues. Trimming pared 4 bases from V and 7 bases from J, leaving 18 bases between.

The genes are TRBV4-2 and TRBJ1-4; no clear D. Germline V gives CDR1 LGHNA, CDR2 YNFKEQ. The ends were cut back, 4 bases at V and 14 bases at J, with 17 bases in the middle. The CDR3 is made up of 13 amino acids. The CDR3 bases are TGTGCCAGCAGCCCCCGGACGGGAATGGGTCTGTTTTTT. Its protein product is CASSPRTGMGLFF.

In DNA form, the CDR3 reads TGTGCCACCAGCAGAGATCGGGGGGCAGATACGCAGTATTTT. This sequence encodes CATSRDRGADTQYF. The gene calls are TRBV15 and TRBJ2-3, with 7 bases identical to TRBD2. Germline V lookup: CDR1 LNHNV, CDR2 YYDKDF (reference sequence). With V trimmed by 0 bases and J by 4 bases, 1 base remained unmatched. The CDR3 is made up of 14 amino acids. Full variable domain (outside the CDR3, taken from reference TRBV15 and TRBJ2-3): DAMVIQNPRYQVTQFGKPVTLSCSQTLNHNVMYWYQQKSSQAPKLLFHYYDKDFNNEADTPDNFQSRRPNTSFCFLDIRSPGLGDTAMYLCATSRDRGADTQYFGPGTRLTVL.

V gene TRBV7-9 combines with J gene TRBJ2-1; D possibly corresponds to TRBD2 (6 bases). The CDR3 is made up of 16 amino acids. V lost 5 bases, J lost 4 bases, and 18 bases lay in between. In germline, CDR1 is SEHNR, CDR2 FQNEAQ (reference sequence). CDR3 region: CASSPPVGRFYNEQFF. The CDR3 DNA follows: TGTGCCAGCAGCCCCCCCGTCGGGAGATTTTACAATGAGCAGTTCTTC.

This sequence joins TRBV5-6 and TRBJ2-3; the match to TRBD1 covers 8 bases. The CDR3 is made up of 15 amino acids. Per germline, CDR1 SGHDT and CDR2 YYEEEE. J lost 4 bases, V lost 3 bases, and 7 bases had no gene match. This CDR3 is CASSSGQGYSDTQYF. The CDR3 nucleotides are TGTGCCAGCAGCTCCGGACAGGGTTACTCAGATACGCAGTATTTT.

The chain carries TRBV7-2 and TRBJ2-3; 7 bases match TRBD2. The CDR3 is 16 amino acids. Germline values: CDR1 SGHTA, CDR2 FQGNSA. With 5 bases clipped from V and 1 base from J, the junction kept 9 bases outside the gene matches. CDR3 DNA: TGTGCCAGCAGCCTATGGACTAGACTTCGCACAGATACGCAGTATTTT. As protein: CASSLWTRLRTDTQYF.

The gene calls are TRBV28 and TRBJ1-5; weak D call: TRBD1 (6 bases). The CDR3 extends over 12 amino acids. The V gene lost 7 bases and the J gene lost 4 bases, with 8 bases spanning the gap. CDR1 and CDR2 from the germline V gene are MDHEN and SYDVKM. For the CDR3, the DNA is TGTGCCAGCAAGGGGGGAAATCAGCCCCAGCATTTT. Its protein product is CASKGGNQPQHF.

This clone appeared a single time. This chain joins TRBV2 and TRBJ2-3; tentative D call: TRBD2 (5 bases). The V gene lost 6 bases and the J gene lost 3 bases, with 13 bases spanning the gap. The CDR3 loop spans 14 amino acids. Germline V CDR1 and CDR2: SNHLY, FYNNEI. The CDR3 here is CASSGIGRTDTQYF. CDR3 coding DNA: TGTGCCAGCAGCGGCATAGGGAGAACAGATACGCAGTATTTT.

The V gene is TRBV19, the J gene TRBJ2-2; 7 positions match TRBD1. Germline assignment: CDR1 LNHDA and CDR2 SQIVND (reference sequence). The ends lost 7 bases at V and 7 bases at J; junction bases unmatched: 12. There are 15 residues in the CDR3. The CDR3 DNA reads TGTGCCAGTAATCTACGAACAGGGGATGGCGGGGAGCTGTTTTTT. This translates into CASNLRTGDGGELFF. Full variable domain (rest looked up from reference TRBV19 and TRBJ2-2): DGGITQSPKYLFRKEGQNVTLSCEQNLNHDAMYWYRQDPGQGLRLIYYSQIVNDFQKGDIAEGYSVSREKKESFPLTVTSAQKNPTAFYLCASNLRTGDGGELFFGEGSRLTVL.

This clone has just one count. In DNA, the CDR3 is TGTGCCAGTAGTATATCAGCGGTAGCGGGGGGGCCGACAGATACGCAGTATTTT. It is translated as CASSISAVAGGPTDTQYF. This chain links TRBV19 with TRBJ2-3, with TRBD2 matching 11 bases. From germline, CDR1 is LNHDA and CDR2 SQIVND (reference sequence). J gave up 3 bases and V 2 bases, and 10 bases lay outside the gene matches. The CDR3 has 18 amino acids.

The chain carries TRBV5-1 and TRBJ2-1; D gene unclear. This CDR3 region has 13 residues. Germline-derived CDR1 and CDR2 are SGHRS and YFSETQ. V was shortened by 0 bases and J by 5 bases, with 6 bases between the two germline ends. The CDR3, as DNA: TGCGCCAGCAGCTTGGACCAAAACAATGAGCAGTTCTTC. Its translation: CASSLDQNNEQFF.

The V call is TRBV13, the J call TRBJ1-2; D is unresolved. With 0 bases removed from V and 0 bases from J, the gap between germline ends came to 8 bases. Looked up from germline, CDR1 is PRHDT and CDR2 is FYEKMQ (reference sequence). The CDR3 consists of 15 residues. This CDR3 is CASSLGRRANYGYTF. The CDR3 nucleotides are TGTGCCAGCAGCTTAGGCCGGCGAGCTAACTATGGCTACACCTTC.

V usage is TRBV7-2 and J usage is TRBJ1-1, with TRBD1 as a possible D gene (6 bases). This CDR3 comprises 13 residues. Trimming stripped 0 bases from V and 4 bases from J, with 6 bases between. Germline lookup yields CDR1 SGHTA and CDR2 FQGNSA. The CDR3 spells CASSLAGATEAFF. The CDR3 DNA reads TGTGCCAGCAGCTTAGCGGGGGCCACTGAAGCTTTCTTT.